This T cell receptor (beta chain) was retrieved from a study of a mutant IDH1 vaccine in newly diagnosed glioma. As for the study in general: Earlier care involved radiotherapy, temozolomide, or both, and the majority received both. Study-level findings and limits: It was over 85% of patients that developed vaccine-induced immune responses. Pseudoprogression appeared independent of alterations in top peripheral clonotypes.

Comment on this clone: Its specificity is not known.

Only in-frame clones appear in the TCRdb table, and some are missing; sequencing was by immunoSEQ multiplex PCR. The sample includes tens of thousands of clones, around 80% of them seen just once. The time point here: week 23, last vaccination. Doses consisted of 300 ug of mutant IDH1 20-mer peptide each, paired with topical imiquimod. The study enrolled donors with new WHO grade 3 or 4 IDH1-mutant, ATRX-lost astrocytomas. The CDR3 is 11 residues long. The source material was PBMCs, sampled from a glioma patient whose treatment included an IDH1 peptide vaccine. The receptor's source is a woman aged 40 to 50 with glioma. Some clones in this sample may be carry-over from other donors' samples. The chain recombines TRBV21-1 with TRBJ1-2. TRBV21-1 is annotated as a pseudogene. This chain's CDR3 is CASSTYYGYTF. CDR3 bases: TGTGCCAGCAGCACCTACTATGGCTACACCTTC.